Below, 3 T cell receptor beta chains from the same sample are listed, as sequenced in a study of blood T cell repertoires in COVID-19. The method was immunoSEQ multiplex PCR; TCRdb's version includes in-frame clones alone and lacks a portion of them. The table records 200,000 to 250,000 clones, approximately 80% of them present only once. The sequencing input was PBMCs or T cells enriched from blood (not recorded which). The receptor source for this set is a woman in her 40s with acute COVID-19.

In its sample, this clone was seen once. The genes are TRBV3-1 (or the pseudogene TRBV3-2) and TRBJ2-5; 7 bases fit TRBD1. This CDR3 comprises 14 residues. Germline trimming cut 4 bases from V and 5 bases from J; bases unmatched to any gene: 7. Germline V gives CDR1 LGHDT, CDR2 YNNKEL (reference sequence). The CDR3 DNA reads as TGTGCCAGCAGCCGAGGGGGCCAGGCGGAGACCCAGTACTTC. Translating it yields CASSRGGQAETQYF.

The CDR3 spells CATFGQGRAFF. The CDR3 region has the DNA TGTGCCACCTTTGGACAGGGGAGAGCTTTCTTT. The rearrangement uses TRBV24-1 and TRBJ1-1; 9 bases map to TRBD1. After removal of 9 bases from V and 10 bases from J, the junction contained 5 bases not matched to a gene. CDR3 size: 11 residues. Germline V lookup: CDR1 KGHDR, CDR2 SFDVKD.

This chain links TRBV30 with TRBJ2-7; possible D gene TRBD2, 6 bases. The V end lost 3 bases, the J end lost 3 bases, and 15 bases lay between the germline ends. Germline loops: CDR1 GTSNPN, CDR2 SVGIG (reference sequence). The CDR3 contains 14 residues. In nucleotides, the CDR3 is TGTGCCTGGAGCTGGGGAGCGCGGGACTACGAGCAGTACTTC. It codes for CAWSWGARDYEQYF.